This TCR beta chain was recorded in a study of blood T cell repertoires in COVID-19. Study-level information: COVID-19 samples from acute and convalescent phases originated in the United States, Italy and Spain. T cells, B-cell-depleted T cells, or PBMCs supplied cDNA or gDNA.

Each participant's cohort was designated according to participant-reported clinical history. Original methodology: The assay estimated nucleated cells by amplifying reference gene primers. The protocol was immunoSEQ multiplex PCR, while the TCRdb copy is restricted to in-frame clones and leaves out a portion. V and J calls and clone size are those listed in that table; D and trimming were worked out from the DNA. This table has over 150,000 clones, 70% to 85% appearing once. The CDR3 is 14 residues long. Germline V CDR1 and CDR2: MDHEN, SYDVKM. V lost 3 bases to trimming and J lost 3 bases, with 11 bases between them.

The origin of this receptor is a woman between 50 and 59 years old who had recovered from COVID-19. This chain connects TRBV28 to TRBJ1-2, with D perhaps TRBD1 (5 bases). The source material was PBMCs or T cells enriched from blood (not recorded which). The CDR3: CASSFSSGYYGYTF. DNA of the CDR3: TGTGCCAGCAGTTTTTCGTCAGGGTACTATGGCTACACCTTC.